This T cell receptor beta chain was recorded in a study of shared clonotypes between healthy human individuals. The CDR3 extends over 16 amino acids. V lost 0 bases to trimming and J lost 0 bases, with 9 bases between them. CDR1 and CDR2 (germline): SGHRS, YFSETQ. Recent acute infections and vaccinations were absent in the healthy HIV-negative adult donors. Profiled with immunoSEQ multiplex PCR; TCRdb holds only in-frame clones, not every one. The table lists some 700,000 clones, around 90% of them singletons, with 34% in the top ten. V usage is TRBV5-1 and J usage is TRBJ2-2; no reliable D call. This clonotype was obtained from a man aged 18 to 35 in good health. Some clones in this sample may be carry-over from other donors' samples. The material sequenced was memory CD8+ T cells from PBMCs. Described subset: CD45RO+ cells pooled with CCR7-negative TemRA cells. Here the CDR3 DNA reads TGCGCCAGCAGCTTGGGTTACAGCTCGAACACCGGGGAGCTGTTTTTT. This translates into CASSLGYSSNTGELFF.